Listed below are T cell receptor beta chains from one sample, sequenced in a study of blood T cells in healthy people across ages. TCRdb reprocessed the 5' RACE reads with MiXCR, giving one entry per CDR3 protein. The data hold roughly 700,000 distinct CDR3 sequences, with roughly 25% observed a single time. The data also belong to a second study, concerning T cells of mothers and their children.

The specimen was blood. These receptors all come from a boy younger than 18 in good health. CDR3s include the opening cysteine and the closing phenylalanine or tryptophan. The order of the fields is V gene, CDR3 length, D gene, J gene, clone size, CDR3 DNA, CDR3 protein. D genes are given only for firm matches. For some rows the clone size is stated as once, few or many, or as a class when expanded; others skip it.

TRBV29-1	13	TRBD2	TRBJ2-1	few	TGCAGCGCCCCGGGGGGGATGTACAATGAGCAGTTCTTC	CSAPGGMYNEQFF
TRBV4-2	15	TRBD1	TRBJ2-4	-	TGTGCCAGCAGCCCAATATTCCGACAGGGAAACATTCAGTACTTC	CASSPIFRQGNIQYF
TRBV7-2	17	TRBD2	TRBJ2-3	few	TGTGCCAGCAGCTTAGATCTTGCTAGCGGGAGCGGGGGTACGCAGTATTTT	CASSLDLASGSGGTQYF
TRBV4-1	16	TRBD1	TRBJ1-4	-	TGCGCCAGCAGCCAAGCTCAGGGGGTAACTAATGAAAAACTGTTTTTT	CASSQAQGVTNEKLFF
TRBV4-1	17	TRBD1	TRBJ1-1	few	TGCGCCAGCAGCCAAAGTAGCGGACAGGGAAGGAACACTGAAGCTTTCTTT	CASSQSSGQGRNTEAFF
TRBV3-1	16	-	TRBJ1-1	many	TGTGCCAGCAGCCAAGATTCGATGGGGGGTAGCACTGAAGCTTTCTTT	CASSQDSMGGSTEAFF
TRBV7-2	13	-	TRBJ1-2	-	TGTGCCAGCAGCTCCCAACCTAACTATGGCTACACCTTC	CASSSQPNYGYTF
TRBV7-2	16	TRBD1	TRBJ1-3	-	TGTGCCAGCAGCTTGGGACAGGGTTTAGGTGGAAACACCATATATTTT	CASSLGQGLGGNTIYF
TRBV11-2	15	-	TRBJ2-7	-	TGTGCCAGCAGCATTTCGACAGGCAGCTCCTACGAGCAGTACTTC	CASSISTGSSYEQYF
TRBV29-1	13	-	TRBJ2-5	-	TGCAGCGTTGTAACGTCGGGAGAAGAGGCCCAGTACTTC	CSVVTSGEEAQYF
TRBV6-5	15	TRBD1	TRBJ2-7	few	TGTGCCAGCAGTTACGTGGACAGGCGCCTTTACGAGCAGTACTTC	CASSYVDRRLYEQYF
TRBV13	16	-	TRBJ1-1	-	TGTGCCAGCAGCACCCAACGAGGCAGGGTGAACACTGAAGCTTTCTTT	CASSTQRGRVNTEAFF
TRBV28	14	TRBD2	TRBJ2-1	-	TGTGCCGGTAAGACTAGCGGGGACTACAATGAGCAGTTCTTC	CAGKTSGDYNEQFF
TRBV19	14	-	TRBJ1-3	-	TGTGCCAGTAGTAGGGGCAGCGCTGGAAACACCATATATTTT	CASSRGSAGNTIYF
TRBV7-9	16	TRBD2	TRBJ2-1	few	TGTGCCAGCAGCTTAGGACTAGCGGGATTTCAGAATGAGCAGTTCTTC	CASSLGLAGFQNEQFF
TRBV9	15	TRBD2	TRBJ2-1	few	TGTGCCAGCAGCACTAGCGGGGGGGCTCTAAATAAGCAGTTCTTC	CASSTSGGALNKQFF
TRBV9	14	-	TRBJ2-7	few	TGTGCCAGCAGCGTAGGTCCGGGGCCCTACGAGCAGTACTTC	CASSVGPGPYEQYF
TRBV7-9	13	-	TRBJ1-2	few	TGTGCCAGCAGCTTACCGGGCGGGTATGGCTGCACCTTC	CASSLPGGYGCTF
TRBV2	11	-	TRBJ2-1	-	TGTGCCAGGCGTAGGGGGGGACTGCAGTTCTTC	CARRRGGLQFF
TRBV25-1	13	-	TRBJ2-5	-	TGTGCCAGCAGTGACTCCCCCCAAGAGACCCAGTACTTC	CASSDSPQETQYF
TRBV4-1	14	-	TRBJ2-2	-	TGCGCCAGCGCGCAGGAGCTTAACACCGGGGAGCTGTTTTTT	CASAQELNTGELFF
TRBV5-1	14	-	TRBJ1-6	-	TGCGCCAGCAGCTTGTTACAGGAGAATTCACCCCTCCACTTT	CASSLLQENSPLHF
TRBV4-1	15	TRBD1	TRBJ1-1	few	TGCGCCAGCAGCCAAGAGCGACAGGGAAATACTGAAGCTTTCTTT	CASSQERQGNTEAFF
TRBV28	15	TRBD2	TRBJ2-7	few	TGTGCCAGCAAAACCGGGACTAGCGGACCCTACGAGCAGTACTTC	CASKTGTSGPYEQYF
TRBV21-1	15	-	TRBJ2-4	-	TGTGCCAGCAGCAATTTGGGCCAGGGGACCGGCATTCAGTACTTC	CASSNLGQGTGIQYF
TRBV11-2	16	-	TRBJ2-3	few	TGTGCCAGCAGCTCCTTACAGGGTTTGAGCACAGATACGCAGTATTTT	CASSSLQGLSTDTQYF
TRBV12-5	13	-	TRBJ2-7	-	TGTGCTAGTGGTGACTTCAACCCCTACGAGCAGTACTTC	CASGDFNPYEQYF
TRBV10-3	13	-	TRBJ2-1	few	TGTGCCATCGTCGAAGACGAGCGGGATGAGCAGTTCTTC	CAIVEDERDEQFF
TRBV5-5	16	-	TRBJ1-2	few	TGTGCCAGCAGCTTGAGTTTTCAGGGCCCTAACTATGGCTACACCTTC	CASSLSFQGPNYGYTF
TRBV14	14	TRBD1	TRBJ1-3	few	TGTGCCAGCAGCCGGACAGGGACTGGAAACACCATATATTTT	CASSRTGTGNTIYF
TRBV11-2	15	TRBD2	TRBJ2-7	once	TGTGCCAGCAGCTTAGAGCCTGCGGGAGGGTACGAGCAGTACTTC	CASSLEPAGGYEQYF
TRBV7-2	15	-	TRBJ2-1	-	TGTGCCAGCAGCTTAGAGCCTGGGCTGAACAATGAGCAGTTCTTC	CASSLEPGLNNEQFF